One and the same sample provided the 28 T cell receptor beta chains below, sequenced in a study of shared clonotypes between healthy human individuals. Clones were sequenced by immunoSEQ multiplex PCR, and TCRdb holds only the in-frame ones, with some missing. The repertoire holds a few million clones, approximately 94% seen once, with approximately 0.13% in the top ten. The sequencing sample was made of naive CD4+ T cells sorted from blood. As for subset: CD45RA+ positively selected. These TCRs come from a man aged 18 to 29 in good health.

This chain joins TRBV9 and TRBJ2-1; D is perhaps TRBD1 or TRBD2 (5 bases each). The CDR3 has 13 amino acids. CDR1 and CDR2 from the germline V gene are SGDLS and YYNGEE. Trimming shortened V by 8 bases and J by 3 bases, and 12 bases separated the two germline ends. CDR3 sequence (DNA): TGTGCCAGAGTCCCGGGGCACTACAATGAGCAGTTCTTC. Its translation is CARVPGHYNEQFF.

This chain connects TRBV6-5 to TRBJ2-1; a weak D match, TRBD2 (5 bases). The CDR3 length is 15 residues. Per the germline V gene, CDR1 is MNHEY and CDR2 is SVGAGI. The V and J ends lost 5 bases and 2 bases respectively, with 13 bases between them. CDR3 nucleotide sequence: TGTGCCAGCAGTCGCGGTGGAGGCCCCTACAATGAGCAGTTCTTC. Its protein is CASSRGGGPYNEQFF.

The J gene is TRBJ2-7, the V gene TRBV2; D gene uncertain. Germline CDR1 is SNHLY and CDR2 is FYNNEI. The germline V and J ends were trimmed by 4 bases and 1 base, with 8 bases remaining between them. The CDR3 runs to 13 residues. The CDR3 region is CASSVGPSYEQYF. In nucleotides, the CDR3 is TGTGCCAGCAGTGTAGGACCGTCCTACGAGCAGTACTTC.

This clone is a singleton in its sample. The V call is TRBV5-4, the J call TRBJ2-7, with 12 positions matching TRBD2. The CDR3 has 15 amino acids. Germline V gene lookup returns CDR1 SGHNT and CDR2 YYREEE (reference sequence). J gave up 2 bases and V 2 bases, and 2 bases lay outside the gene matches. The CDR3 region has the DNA TGTGCCAGCAGCTTTCTAGCGGGAGGGGCCTACGAGCAGTACTTC. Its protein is CASSFLAGGAYEQYF.

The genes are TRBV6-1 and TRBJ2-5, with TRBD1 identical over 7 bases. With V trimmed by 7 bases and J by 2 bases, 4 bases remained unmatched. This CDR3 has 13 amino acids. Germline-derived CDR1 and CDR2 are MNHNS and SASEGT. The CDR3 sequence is CASNPGQQETQYF. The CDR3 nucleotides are TGTGCCAGCAACCCGGGACAGCAAGAGACCCAGTACTTC.

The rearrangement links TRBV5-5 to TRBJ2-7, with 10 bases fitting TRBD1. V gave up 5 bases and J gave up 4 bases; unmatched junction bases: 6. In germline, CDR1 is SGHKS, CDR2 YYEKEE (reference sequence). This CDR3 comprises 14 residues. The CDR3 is CASRRTGGTYEQYF. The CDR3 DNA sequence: TGTGCCAGCAGACGGACAGGGGGGACATACGAGCAGTACTTC.

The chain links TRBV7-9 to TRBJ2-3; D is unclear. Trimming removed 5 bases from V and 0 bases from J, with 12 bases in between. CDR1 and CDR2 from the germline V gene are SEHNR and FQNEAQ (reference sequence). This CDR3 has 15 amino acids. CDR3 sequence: CASSAPGASTDTQYF. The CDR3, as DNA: TGTGCCAGCAGCGCCCCCGGCGCGAGCACAGATACGCAGTATTTT.

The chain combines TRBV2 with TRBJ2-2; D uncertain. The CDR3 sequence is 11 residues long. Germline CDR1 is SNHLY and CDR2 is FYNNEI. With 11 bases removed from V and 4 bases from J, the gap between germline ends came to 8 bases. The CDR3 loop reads CAQATTGELFF. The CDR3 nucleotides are TGTGCCCAAGCGACCACCGGGGAGCTGTTTTTT.

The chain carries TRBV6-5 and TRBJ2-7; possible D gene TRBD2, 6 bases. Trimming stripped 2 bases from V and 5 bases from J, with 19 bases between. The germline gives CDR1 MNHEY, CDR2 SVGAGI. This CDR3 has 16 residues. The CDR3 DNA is TGTGCCAGCAGTTACGGCGGGGCAGGGATGGTCCACGAGCAGTACTTC. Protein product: CASSYGGAGMVHEQYF.

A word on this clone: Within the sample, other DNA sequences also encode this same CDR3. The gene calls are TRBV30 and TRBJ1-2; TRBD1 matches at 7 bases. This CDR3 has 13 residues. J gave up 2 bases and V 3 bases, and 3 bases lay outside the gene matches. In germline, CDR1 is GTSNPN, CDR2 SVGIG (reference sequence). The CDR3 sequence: CAWSPGQNYGYTF. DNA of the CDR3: TGTGCCTGGAGCCCGGGACAGAACTATGGCTACACCTTC.

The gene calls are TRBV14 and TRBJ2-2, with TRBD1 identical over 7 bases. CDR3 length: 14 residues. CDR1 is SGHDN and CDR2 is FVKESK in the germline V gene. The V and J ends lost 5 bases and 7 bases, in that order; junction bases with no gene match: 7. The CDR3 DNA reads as TGTGCCAGCAGCACCCGACAGGGTAACGGGGAGCTGTTTTTT. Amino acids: CASSTRQGNGELFF.

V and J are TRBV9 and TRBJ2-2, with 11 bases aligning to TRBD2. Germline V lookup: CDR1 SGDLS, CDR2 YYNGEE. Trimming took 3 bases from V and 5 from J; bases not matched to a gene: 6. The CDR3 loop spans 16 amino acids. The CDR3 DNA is TGTGCCAGCAGCGCGTCTAGCGGGGGGTCGACCGGGGAGCTGTTTTTT. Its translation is CASSASSGGSTGELFF.

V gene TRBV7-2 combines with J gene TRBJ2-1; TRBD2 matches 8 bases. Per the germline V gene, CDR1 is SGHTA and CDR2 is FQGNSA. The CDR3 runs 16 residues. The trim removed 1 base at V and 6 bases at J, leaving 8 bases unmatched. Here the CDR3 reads CASSLVSGTLRNEQFF. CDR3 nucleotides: TGTGCCAGCAGCTTAGTTAGCGGGACCTTACGCAATGAGCAGTTCTTC.

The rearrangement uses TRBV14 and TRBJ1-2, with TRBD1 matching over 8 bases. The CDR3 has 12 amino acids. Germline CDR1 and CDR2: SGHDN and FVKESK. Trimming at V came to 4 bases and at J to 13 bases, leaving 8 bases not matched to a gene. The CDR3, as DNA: TGTGCCAGCAGCCCCACCCAGGGGGCCGGCACCTTC. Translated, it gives CASSPTQGAGTF.

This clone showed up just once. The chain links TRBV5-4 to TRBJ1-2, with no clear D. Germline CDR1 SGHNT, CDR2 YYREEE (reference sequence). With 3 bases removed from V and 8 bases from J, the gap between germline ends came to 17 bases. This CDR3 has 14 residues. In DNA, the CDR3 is TGTGCCAGCAGCTCCCGGGGATCCGGGTCGGGCTACACCTTC. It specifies CASSSRGSGSGYTF.

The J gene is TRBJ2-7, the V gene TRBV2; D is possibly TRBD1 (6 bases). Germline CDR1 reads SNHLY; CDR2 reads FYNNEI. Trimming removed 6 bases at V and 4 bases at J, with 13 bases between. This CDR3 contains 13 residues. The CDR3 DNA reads TGTGCCAGCAGGAGACAGGCGCTATACGAGCAGTACTTC. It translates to CASRRQALYEQYF.

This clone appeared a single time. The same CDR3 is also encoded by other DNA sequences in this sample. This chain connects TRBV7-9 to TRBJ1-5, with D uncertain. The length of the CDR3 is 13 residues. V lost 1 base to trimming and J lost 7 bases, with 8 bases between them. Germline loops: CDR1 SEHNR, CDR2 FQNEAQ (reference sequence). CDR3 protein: CASSLDVGQPQHF. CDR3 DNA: TGTGCCAGCAGCTTAGACGTTGGGCAGCCCCAGCATTTT.

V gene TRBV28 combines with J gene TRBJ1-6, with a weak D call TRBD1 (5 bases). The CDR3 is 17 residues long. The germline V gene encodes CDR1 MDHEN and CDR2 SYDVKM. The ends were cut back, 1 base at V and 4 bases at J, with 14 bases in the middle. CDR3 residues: CASSLSPGGIYNSPLHF. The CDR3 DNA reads TGTGCCAGCAGTTTATCCCCGGGGGGGATTTATAATTCACCCCTCCACTTT.

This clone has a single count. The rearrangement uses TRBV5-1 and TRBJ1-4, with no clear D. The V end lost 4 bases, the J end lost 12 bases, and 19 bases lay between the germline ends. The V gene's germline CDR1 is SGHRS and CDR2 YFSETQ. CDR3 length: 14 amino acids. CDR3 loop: CASSPGEGLGQLFF. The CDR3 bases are TGCGCCAGCAGCCCCGGGGAAGGGCTCGGACAACTGTTTTTT.

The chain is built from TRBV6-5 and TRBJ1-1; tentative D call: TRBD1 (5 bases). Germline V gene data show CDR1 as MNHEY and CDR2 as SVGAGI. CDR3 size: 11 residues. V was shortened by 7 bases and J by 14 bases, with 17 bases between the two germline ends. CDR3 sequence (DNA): TGTGCCAGCACCACGAGGGGCGAGTTCTTCTTT. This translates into CASTTRGEFFF.

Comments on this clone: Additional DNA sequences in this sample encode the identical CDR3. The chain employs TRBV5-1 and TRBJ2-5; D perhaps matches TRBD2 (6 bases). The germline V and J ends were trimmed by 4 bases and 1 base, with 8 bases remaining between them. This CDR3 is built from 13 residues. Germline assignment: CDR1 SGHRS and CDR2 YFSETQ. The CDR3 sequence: CASSLGGQETQYF. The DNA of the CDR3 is TGCGCCAGCAGCCTCGGGGGCCAAGAGACCCAGTACTTC.

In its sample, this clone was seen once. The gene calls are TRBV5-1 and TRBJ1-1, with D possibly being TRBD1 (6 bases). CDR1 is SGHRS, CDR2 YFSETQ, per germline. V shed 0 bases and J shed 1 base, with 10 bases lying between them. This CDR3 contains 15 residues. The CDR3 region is CASSLDRAPNTEAFF. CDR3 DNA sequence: TGCGCCAGCAGCTTGGACAGGGCCCCGAACACTGAAGCTTTCTTT.

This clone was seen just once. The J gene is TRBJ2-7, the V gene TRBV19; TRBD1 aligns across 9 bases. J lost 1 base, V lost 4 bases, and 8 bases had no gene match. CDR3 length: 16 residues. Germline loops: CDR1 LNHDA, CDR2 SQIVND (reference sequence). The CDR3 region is CASSTLPGTGSYEQYF. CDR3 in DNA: TGTGCCAGTAGTACCCTTCCCGGGACAGGGTCCTACGAGCAGTACTTC. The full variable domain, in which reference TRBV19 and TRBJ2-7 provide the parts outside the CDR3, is DGGITQSPKYLFRKEGQNVTLSCEQNLNHDAMYWYRQDPGQGLRLIYYSQIVNDFQKGDIAEGYSVSREKKESFPLTVTSAQKNPTAFYLCASSTLPGTGSYEQYFGPGTRLTVT.

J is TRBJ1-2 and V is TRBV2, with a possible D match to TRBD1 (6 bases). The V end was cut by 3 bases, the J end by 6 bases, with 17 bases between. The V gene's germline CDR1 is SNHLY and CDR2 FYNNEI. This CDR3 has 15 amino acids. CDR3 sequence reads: CASSEFPGVEDGYTF. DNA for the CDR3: TGTGCCAGCAGTGAGTTCCCAGGGGTCGAGGATGGCTACACCTTC.

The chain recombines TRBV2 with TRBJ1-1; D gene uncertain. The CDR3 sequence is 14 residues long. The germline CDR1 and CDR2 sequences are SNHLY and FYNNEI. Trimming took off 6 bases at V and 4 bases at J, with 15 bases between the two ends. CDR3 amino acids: CASRPPRASTEAFF. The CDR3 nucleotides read TGTGCCAGCAGGCCCCCGAGGGCCAGCACTGAAGCTTTCTTT.

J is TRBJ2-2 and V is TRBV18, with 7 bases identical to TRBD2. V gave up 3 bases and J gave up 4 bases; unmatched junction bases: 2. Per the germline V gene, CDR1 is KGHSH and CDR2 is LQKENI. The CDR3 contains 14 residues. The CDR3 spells CASSPIAGTGELFF. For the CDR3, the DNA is TGTGCCAGCTCACCGATAGCGGGCACCGGGGAGCTGTTTTTT.

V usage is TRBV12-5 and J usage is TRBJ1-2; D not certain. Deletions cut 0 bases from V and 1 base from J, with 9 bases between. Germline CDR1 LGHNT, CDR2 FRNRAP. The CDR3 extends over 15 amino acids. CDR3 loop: CASGLVTGNNYGYTF. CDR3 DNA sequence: TGTGCTAGTGGTTTGGTAACGGGAAATAACTATGGCTACACCTTC.

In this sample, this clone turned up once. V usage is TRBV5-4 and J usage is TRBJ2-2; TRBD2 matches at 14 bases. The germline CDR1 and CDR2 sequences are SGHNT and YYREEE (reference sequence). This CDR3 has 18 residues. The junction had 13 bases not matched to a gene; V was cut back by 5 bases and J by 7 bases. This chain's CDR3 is CASSPPGLAGALSGELFF. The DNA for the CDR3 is TGTGCCAGCAGTCCACCGGGACTAGCGGGGGCGCTCAGCGGGGAGCTGTTTTTT.